These T cell receptor beta chains were read from a single sample in a study of shared clonotypes between healthy human individuals. Measured with immunoSEQ multiplex PCR; TCRdb has only the in-frame clones, and not every one. The sample shows approximately 720,000 clones, about two thirds of them seen only once. Input material: memory CD4+ T cells sorted from blood. The receptors shown here come from a woman younger than 45 in good health. The CDR3 runs from the conserved cysteine through the conserved F or W. D genes are given only for firm matches. Some rows mark clone size as missing; the rest say once, few, many or name a class of expanded clone.

V gene,clone size,J gene,D gene,CDR3 DNA,CDR3 protein
TRBV7-9,-,TRBJ1-3,-,TGTGCCAGCAGCTTCGGGGCCTCGATCTCTGGAAACACCATATATTTT,CASSFGASISGNTIYF
TRBV6-5,-,TRBJ2-1,-,TGTGCCAGCAGAGGGAACAGGGGACTGTTCTTC,CASRGNRGLFF
TRBV5-1,-,TRBJ2-5,-,TGCGCCAGCAGTTCCACAGGGTCAGTAGGGGAGACCCAGTACTTC,CASSSTGSVGETQYF
TRBV19,-,TRBJ2-3,-,TGTGCCAGTAGTATAGAAAGGCTGACTAGAGGCGCAGATACGCAGTATTTT,CASSIERLTRGADTQYF
TRBV7-9,-,TRBJ2-1,-,TGTGCCAGCAGCTTAAGATGGAGGGCCTACAATGAGCAGTTCTTC,CASSLRWRAYNEQFF
TRBV5-4,-,TRBJ2-3,TRBD2,TGTGCCAGCAGCCCTTTAGCGGGAGCAGATACGCAGTATTTT,CASSPLAGADTQYF
TRBV30,few,TRBJ2-5,TRBD1,TGTGCCTGGTTCTCGGACAGGGTAGGCGAGACCCAGTACTTC,CAWFSDRVGETQYF
TRBV18,-,TRBJ2-7,-,TGTGCCAGCTCACCACCCTACAGTTCCTACGAGCAGTACTTC,CASSPPYSSYEQYF
TRBV15,few,TRBJ2-3,TRBD1,TGTGCCACCAGCAGAACCGGGACAGGGCTTCATACGCAGTATTTT,CATSRTGTGLHTQYF
TRBV7-2,many,TRBJ2-5,TRBD2,TGTGCCAGCAGCTTAGCTCTAGCGGGGGAGGCCCAGTACTTC,CASSLALAGEAQYF
TRBV15,-,TRBJ1-2,-,TGTGCCACCAGCAGAGATTTAGGGGCCTATGGCTACACCTTC,CATSRDLGAYGYTF
TRBV15,-,TRBJ2-7,-,TGTGCCACCAGCAGATCCCGGACCTCCTACGAGCAGTACTTC,CATSRSRTSYEQYF
TRBV6-6,-,TRBJ1-3,-,TGTGCCAGCATCAGCGGAGGGGCCCAACGAAACACCATATATTTT,CASISGGAQRNTIYF
TRBV6-4,few,TRBJ2-3,-,TGTGCCAGCAGTGACTCGTGGGGCGCAGATACGCAGTATTTT,CASSDSWGADTQYF
TRBV4-1,-,TRBJ1-2,TRBD1,TGCGCCAGCAGCCAACAAGGGACAGGCCTAAACTATGGCTACACCTTC,CASSQQGTGLNYGYTF
TRBV5-8,-,TRBJ2-6,-,TGTGCCAGCAGCTTGTATCGGGTCTCTGGGGCCAACGTCCTGACTTTC,CASSLYRVSGANVLTF
TRBV11-2,few,TRBJ2-7,-,TGTGCCAGCAGCTTAGAATACGGGGGCCTCTACGAGCAGTACTTC,CASSLEYGGLYEQYF
TRBV11-2,-,TRBJ2-7,-,TGTGCCAGCAGCGCCGAAACGAAATTGGACACCACCTACGAGCAGTACTTC,CASSAETKLDTTYEQYF
TRBV10-2,-,TRBJ2-7,TRBD1,TGCGCCAGCAGTCACAGGGGCGACTACGAGCAGTACTTC,CASSHRGDYEQYF
TRBV4-2,-,TRBJ2-3,TRBD2,TGTGCCAGCAGCCCCCGACTAGCGGGAGTTGGAGTCGGTACGCAGTATTTT,CASSPRLAGVGVGTQYF
TRBV4-1,-,TRBJ1-2,-,TGCGCCAGCCGACAACTAGGGGACGGCCGGGGGGGCTACACCTTC,CASRQLGDGRGGYTF
TRBV18,many,TRBJ2-3,-,TGTGCCAGCTCACCGGCCCCAGATACGCAGTATTTT,CASSPAPDTQYF
TRBV2,-,TRBJ2-7,TRBD1,TGTGCCAGCAGTGAAGCAAGGACAGGCGGGTACGAGCAGTACTTC,CASSEARTGGYEQYF
TRBV7-7,-,TRBJ2-1,-,TGTGCCAGCAGCCGACCGGAGGAAGGTCGGGAGATTAATGAGCAGTTCTTC,CASSRPEEGREINEQFF
TRBV5-1,-,TRBJ2-5,-,TGCGCCAGCATGGAAGGGGGGGCCGGCGAGACCCAGTACTTC,CASMEGGAGETQYF
TRBV7-9,few,TRBJ1-1,TRBD1,TGTGCCAGCAGTCTCATACAGGGGTCCCTATCTATGAACACTGAAGCTTTCTTT,CASSLIQGSLSMNTEAFF
TRBV5-1,-,TRBJ2-1,TRBD2,TGCGCCAGCACCCGGGGGGGTAGCTCCTACAATGAGCAGTTCTTC,CASTRGGSSYNEQFF
TRBV7-8,-,TRBJ2-7,-,TGTGCCAGCAGCTATAGGGTGTCCTACGAGCAGTACTTC,CASSYRVSYEQYF
TRBV7-3,-,TRBJ2-2,TRBD1,TGTGCCAGCAGCCAAGGGACAGGGGTCGGCACCGGGGAGCTGTTTTTT,CASSQGTGVGTGELFF
TRBV11-2,once,TRBJ2-4,-,TGTGCCAGCAGCTCCCCGGACAGCAAAAACATTCAGTACTTC,CASSSPDSKNIQYF